These T cell receptor beta chains were read from a single sample in a study of CD4 T cells in relation to SARS-CoV-2 and coronaviruses. Their cognate antigens are unknown. Using immunoSEQ multiplex PCR, the repertoire was profiled, and TCRdb retains in-frame clones only, with some absent. This sample has approximately 25,000 clones, with over 70% found just once. Sequenced: CD4+ T cells from PBMCs, cultured in vitro. Receptors originate from a human donor in good health. CDR3s include the opening cysteine and the closing phenylalanine or tryptophan. The D gene is left open where the match is weak. Where a row states a size, it is once, few, many or the class of an expanded clone; other rows omit it.

TRBJ2-1 | NA | TRBV11-2 | NA | CASSLRWAGSRNEQFF | TGTGCCAGCAGCTTAAGGTGGGCGGGATCGCGTAATGAGCAGTTCTTC
TRBJ2-1 | NA | TRBV13 | TRBD2 | CASSPGTSPGGGEQFF | TGTGCCAGCAGCCCGGGGACTAGCCCGGGGGGGGGTGAGCAGTTCTTC
TRBJ1-6 | NA | TRBV11-1 | TRBD1 | CASRRDRGDSPLHF | TGTGCCAGCAGGAGGGACAGGGGTGATTCACCCCTCCACTTT
TRBJ2-7 | NA | TRBV11-2 | NA | CASSSRDGAYEQYF | TGTGCCAGCAGCTCCCGGGACGGAGCCTACGAGCAGTACTTC
TRBJ2-2 | NA | TRBV29-1 | NA | CSVEGPYTGELFF | TGCAGCGTTGAAGGTCCCTACACCGGGGAGCTGTTTTTT
TRBJ2-2 | NA | TRBV19 | NA | CASSTEHSGELFF | TGTGCCAGTAGTACCGAACACTCCGGGGAGCTGTTTTTT
TRBJ2-6 | medium-sized | TRBV6-1 | NA | CASSELSGSGANVLTF | TGTGCCAGCAGTGAATTAAGCGGCTCTGGGGCCAACGTCCTGACTTTC
TRBJ2-5 | NA | TRBV5-1 | NA | CASSAGRPQETQYF | TGCGCCAGCAGCGCCGGGAGACCACAAGAGACCCAGTACTTC
TRBJ1-3 | NA | TRBV4-1 | NA | CASSQDIGRTGNTIYF | TGCGCCAGCAGCCAAGATATCGGGAGAACTGGAAACACCATATATTTT
TRBJ1-5 | NA | TRBV3-1/TRBV3-2 | NA | CASSQYRDQPQHF | TGTGCCAGCAGCCAATACAGGGATCAGCCCCAGCATTTT
TRBJ2-7 | NA | TRBV6-5 | NA | CASLQPPDYEQYF | TGTGCCAGCCTCCAGCCCCCTGACTACGAGCAGTACTTC
TRBJ2-7 | few | TRBV27 | TRBD2 | CASSLTRRGAQWEQYF | TGTGCCAGCAGTTTGACCCGGCGGGGGGCCCAATGGGAGCAGTACTTC
TRBJ2-4 | NA | TRBV27 | NA | CASLQGRGFIAKNIQYF | TGTGCCAGCCTACAGGGGCGGGGGTTTATAGCCAAAAACATTCAGTACTTC
TRBJ2-7 | NA | TRBV5-1 | NA | CASEGGRATTGTYEQYF | TGCGCCAGTGAAGGGGGACGGGCCACCACGGGAACCTACGAGCAGTACTTC
TRBJ1-6 | NA | TRBV7-9 | TRBD1 | CASSLVGQLNSPLHF | TGTGCCAGCAGCTTAGTGGGACAGCTAAATTCACCCCTCCACTTT
TRBJ2-4 | NA | TRBV5-1 | NA | CASSGGAGAAIVNIQYF | TGCGCCAGCAGCGGGGGGGCAGGGGCTGCGATCGTAAACATTCAGTACTTC
TRBJ1-4 | NA | TRBV2 | TRBD1 | CASSVGTGDVEKLFF | TGTGCCAGCAGTGTCGGGACAGGGGACGTTGAAAAACTGTTTTTT
TRBJ1-1 | NA | TRBV15 | NA | CATSREQGTMNTEAFF | TGTGCCACCAGTAGGGAGCAGGGGACAATGAACACTGAAGCTTTCTTT
TRBJ2-1 | NA | TRBV7-2 | NA | CASSLYSSEQFF | TGTGCCAGCAGCTTATACTCGTCTGAGCAGTTCTTC
TRBJ1-2 | NA | TRBV27 | NA | CASVGEPYGYTF | TGTGCCAGCGTGGGAGAACCCTATGGCTACACCTTC
TRBJ2-2 | NA | TRBV5-1 | NA | CASSFVGRDTGELFF | TGCGCCAGCAGCTTCGTCGGCAGGGACACCGGGGAGCTGTTTTTT
TRBJ1-2 | NA | TRBV21-1 | NA | CASSKVSGWQYGYTF | TGTGCCAGCAGCAAAGTATCAGGGTGGCAATATGGCTACACCTTC
TRBJ1-1 | NA | TRBV5-1 | NA | CASSFYGGLGTEAFF | TGCGCCAGCAGCTTTTACGGAGGGCTCGGCACTGAAGCTTTCTTT
TRBJ2-1 | NA | TRBV1 | NA | CTSRILAGNEQFF | TGCACCAGCAGGATACTAGCGGGCAATGAGCAGTTCTTC
TRBJ1-1 | NA | TRBV27 | TRBD1 | CASRRTGQNTEAFF | TGTGCCAGCAGACGGACAGGGCAGAACACTGAAGCTTTCTTT
TRBJ2-2 | once | TRBV3-1/TRBV3-2 | TRBD1 | CASSPTGDTGELFF | TGTGCCAGCAGCCCGACAGGGGATACCGGGGAGCTGTTTTTT
TRBJ2-7 | NA | TRBV3-1/TRBV3-2 | TRBD2 | CASSLSGSKNAEQYF | TGTGCCAGCAGCCTGAGCGGGAGTAAGAACGCCGAGCAGTACTTC
TRBJ2-5 | NA | TRBV4-1 | NA | CASSQGRSQETQYF | TGCGCCAGCAGCCAGGGTCGGAGCCAAGAGACCCAGTACTTC
TRBJ1-2 | NA | TRBV12-3/TRBV12-4 | NA | CASSLQQGHGYTF | TGTGCCAGCAGTTTGCAACAGGGACATGGCTACACCTTC
TRBJ2-3 | few | TRBV2 | NA | CASRDRPDTQYF | TGTGCCAGCAGAGACAGGCCAGATACGCAGTATTTT
TRBJ2-3 | NA | TRBV7-3 | NA | CASSLQDSSTDTQYF | TGTGCCAGCAGCTTACAGGACAGTAGCACAGATACGCAGTATTTT
TRBJ1-1 | NA | TRBV10-3 | NA | CAIRTTAPEAFF | TGTGCCATCAGGACAACAGCGCCTGAAGCTTTCTTT
TRBJ1-2 | NA | TRBV30 | NA | CAWSARAGYTF | TGTGCCTGGAGCGCCAGGGCTGGCTACACCTTC
TRBJ2-5 | few | TRBV15 | NA | CATSRDRGAETQYF | TGTGCCACCAGCAGAGATAGGGGAGCGGAGACCCAGTACTTC
TRBJ2-7 | once | TRBV12-3/TRBV12-4 | NA | CASSLREYEQYF | TGTGCCAGCAGTTTAAGGGAATACGAGCAGTACTTC
TRBJ2-1 | NA | TRBV7-3 | NA | CASSLTSGGGNEQFF | TGTGCCAGCAGCTTAACTAGCGGAGGGGGGAATGAGCAGTTCTTC
TRBJ2-5 | once | TRBV11-3 | TRBD1 | CASSLGTGKTQYF | TGTGCCAGCAGCTTGGGGACAGGGAAGACCCAGTACTTC
TRBJ2-4 | NA | TRBV6-6 | NA | CASSYIATAKNIQYF | TGTGCCAGCAGTTACATAGCCACAGCCAAAAACATTCAGTACTTC
TRBJ2-1 | NA | TRBV28 | NA | CASSSRRRNSYNEQFF | TGTGCCAGCAGCTCAAGGAGGCGAAACTCCTACAATGAGCAGTTCTTC
TRBJ2-5 | NA | TRBV27 | NA | CASSLKSRGTQYF | TGTGCCAGCAGTTTAAAGTCCAGGGGGACCCAGTACTTC
TRBJ2-7 | NA | TRBV5-1 | NA | CASSLAGVASYEQYF | TGCGCCAGCAGCTTGGCCGGAGTCGCAAGCTACGAGCAGTACTTC
TRBJ1-1 | NA | TRBV2 | TRBD1 | CASRLTGGRVEAFF | TGTGCCAGCAGGTTGACAGGGGGTCGGGTTGAAGCTTTCTTT
TRBJ1-2 | NA | TRBV10-3 | NA | CAISESSGAYGYTF | TGTGCCATCAGTGAGTCATCAGGGGCCTATGGCTACACCTTC
TRBJ2-7 | few | TRBV20-1 | TRBD2 | CSASAGVLSYEQYF | TGCAGTGCTAGTGCGGGAGTTCTCTCCTACGAGCAGTACTTC
TRBJ2-3 | NA | TRBV3-1/TRBV3-2 | NA | CASSQDVASGAKSTDTQYF | TGTGCCAGCAGCCAAGATGTGGCTTCGGGGGCCAAAAGCACAGATACGCAGTATTTT
TRBJ1-1 | NA | TRBV10-3 | NA | CAISEPGRGITEAFF | TGTGCCATCAGTGAACCCGGGAGAGGGATCACTGAAGCTTTCTTT
TRBJ2-1 | NA | TRBV10-1 | TRBD1 | CASSGQTGGTLDSEQFF | TGCGCCAGCAGTGGCCAGACAGGGGGAACCCTTGATAGTGAGCAGTTCTTC
TRBJ2-2 | NA | TRBV9 | NA | CASSWADNTGELFF | TGTGCCAGCAGCTGGGCGGATAACACCGGGGAGCTGTTTTTT
TRBJ1-1 | few | TRBV4-1 | TRBD1 | CASSLGQENTEAFF | TGCGCCAGCAGCCTCGGACAGGAGAACACTGAAGCTTTCTTT
TRBJ2-4 | NA | TRBV7-3 | TRBD2 | CASSLSGGGNIQYF | TGTGCCAGCAGCTTAAGTGGGGGAGGGAACATTCAGTACTTC
TRBJ2-7 | NA | TRBV3-1/TRBV3-2 | TRBD2 | CASSQGGLAGNEQYF | TGTGCCAGCAGCCAGGGGGGACTAGCGGGAAACGAGCAGTACTTC
TRBJ2-7 | NA | TRBV29-1 | NA | CSVSPLTEGEQYF | TGCAGTGTATCCCCGCTGACGGAGGGCGAGCAGTACTTC
TRBJ2-1 | NA | TRBV7-8 | TRBD1 | CASSLALTGGKFF | TGTGCCAGCAGCTTAGCGCTTACAGGGGGAAAGTTCTTC
TRBJ1-4 | NA | TRBV20-1 | NA | CSASNEKLFF | TGCAGTGCCTCAAATGAAAAACTGTTTTTT
TRBJ2-7 | NA | TRBV29-1 | NA | CSVARDFNYEQYF | TGCAGCGTTGCAAGAGACTTCAACTACGAGCAGTACTTC
TRBJ1-2 | NA | TRBV4-1 | NA | CASSQEGLGYGYTF | TGCGCCAGCAGCCAGGAAGGGTTAGGCTATGGCTACACCTTC
TRBJ2-3 | NA | TRBV4-2 | TRBD2 | CASSQEPGLEIVAQYF | TGTGCCAGCAGCCAAGAACCGGGACTAGAAATTGTGGCGCAGTATTTT
TRBJ2-7 | NA | TRBV11-3 | NA | CASSLDQTYEQYF | TGTGCCAGCAGCTTAGATCAAACCTACGAGCAGTACTTC
TRBJ2-7 | NA | TRBV13 | NA | CASSGQFSYEQYF | TGTGCCAGCAGCGGACAGTTCTCCTACGAGCAGTACTTC
TRBJ2-1 | NA | TRBV12-3/TRBV12-4 | NA | CASRPGTSNEQFF | TGTGCCAGCAGACCCGGGACGAGTAATGAGCAGTTCTTC